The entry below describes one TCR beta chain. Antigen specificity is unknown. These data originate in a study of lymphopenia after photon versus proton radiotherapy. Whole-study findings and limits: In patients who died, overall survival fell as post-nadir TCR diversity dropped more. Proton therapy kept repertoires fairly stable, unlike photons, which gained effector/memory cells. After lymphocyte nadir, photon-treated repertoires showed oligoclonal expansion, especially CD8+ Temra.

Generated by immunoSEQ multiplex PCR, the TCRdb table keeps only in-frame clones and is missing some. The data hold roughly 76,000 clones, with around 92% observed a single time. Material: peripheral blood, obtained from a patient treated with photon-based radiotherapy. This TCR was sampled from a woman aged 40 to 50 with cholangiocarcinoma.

CDR3 sequence reads: CASSTPGTGGTGELFF. The CDR3 bases are TGTGCCAGCAGTACGCCCGGCACAGGGGGCACCGGGGAGCTGTTTTTT. The chain links TRBV25-1 to TRBJ2-2; TRBD1 aligns across 8 bases. In germline, CDR1 is MGHDK, CDR2 SYGVNS. V shed 5 bases, J shed 4 bases, and the junction held 9 bases outside the gene matches. This CDR3 has 16 residues.